These 8 T cell receptor beta chains were sequenced from one sample in a study of cytotoxic CD8 clonotypes in ibrutinib-treated CLL. Measured with immunoSEQ multiplex PCR; TCRdb has only the in-frame clones, and not every one. The sample shows tens of thousands of clones, about 84% of them seen only once. Sequences were derived from PBMCs, sampled at disease progression, from a patient treated with ibrutinib. These TCRs come from a human donor with chronic lymphocytic leukemia.

The V call is TRBV18, the J call TRBJ2-5; D is uncertain. Trimming stripped 2 bases from V and 1 base from J, with 5 bases between. This CDR3 is built from 13 residues. CDR1 KGHSH and CDR2 LQKENI come from the germline V gene. In DNA, the CDR3 is TGTGCCAGCTCACCAGGGCTCCAAGAGACCCAGTACTTC. Amino acid sequence: CASSPGLQETQYF.

The chain uses TRBV11-2 and TRBJ2-1, with 11 nucleotides matching TRBD2. The CDR3 loop spans 13 amino acids. V shed 5 bases, J shed 15 bases, and the junction held 9 bases outside the gene matches. Germline loops: CDR1 SGHAT, CDR2 FQNNGV. The chain's CDR3 is CASSPGTSGRGFF. The CDR3, as DNA: TGTGCCAGCAGCCCCGGGACTAGCGGACGTGGGTTCTTC. Drawing the rest from reference TRBV11-2 and TRBJ2-1, the complete variable domain is EAGVAQSPRYKIIEKRQSVAFWCNPISGHATLYWYQQILGQGPKLLIQFQNNGVVDDSQLPKDRFSAERLKGVDSTLKIQPAKLEDSAVYLCASSPGTSGRGFFGPGTRLTVL.

The chain recombines TRBV25-1 with TRBJ2-7; TRBD1 matches 10 bases. Germline CDR1 and CDR2: MGHDK and SYGVNS. The ends lost 5 bases at V and 7 bases at J; junction bases unmatched: 8. CDR3 size: 14 residues. The CDR3 DNA is TGTGCCAGCAGTAGAAGACAGGGGGCGGGAGAGCAGTACTTC. Its translation is CASSRRQGAGEQYF.

The chain couples TRBV11-2 to TRBJ2-1; tentatively, D is TRBD1 or TRBD2 (5 bases each). V was shortened by 5 bases and J by 0 bases, with 14 bases between the two germline ends. This CDR3 spans 16 amino acids. Germline CDR1 is SGHAT and CDR2 is FQNNGV. For the CDR3, the DNA is TGTGCCAGCAGCCCCTTGAGGGGAAGCTCCTACAATGAGCAGTTCTTC. Translated, it gives CASSPLRGSSYNEQFF.

V usage is TRBV27 and J usage is TRBJ2-5; 7 positions match TRBD2. In germline, CDR1 is MNHEY, CDR2 SMNVEV (reference sequence). The CDR3 loop spans 13 amino acids. Trimming removed 6 bases from V and 11 bases from J; junction bases left unmatched: 12. The CDR3 protein is CASRLAAVNIQYF. DNA of the CDR3: TGTGCCAGCAGGCTAGCGGCTGTTAACATACAGTACTTC.

V and J are TRBV6-1 and TRBJ1-2; no reliable D call. Deletions cut 8 bases from V and 4 bases from J, with 17 bases between. The CDR3 is 14 residues long. Germline-derived CDR1 and CDR2 are MNHNS and SASEGT. The CDR3 DNA is TGTGCCAGCGGGTCTTGGGAGGCACTCTATGGCTACACCTTC. It yields the protein CASGSWEALYGYTF.

The chain employs TRBV30 and TRBJ2-2; 10 nucleotides agree with TRBD1. This CDR3 spans 15 amino acids. The germline V gene encodes CDR1 GTSNPN and CDR2 SVGIG (reference sequence). V was clipped by 2 bases and J by 6 bases; unmatched bases: 6. The CDR3 loop is CAWSYGQGGAGELFF. DNA for the CDR3: TGTGCCTGGAGTTACGGACAGGGGGGGGCCGGGGAGCTGTTTTTT. Supplemented by reference TRBV30 and TRBJ2-2, the full variable domain reads SQTIHQWPATLVQPVGSPLSLECTVEGTSNPNLYWYRQAAGRGLQLLFYSVGIGQISSEVPQNLSASRPQDRQFILSSKKLLLSDSGFYLCAWSYGQGGAGELFFGEGSRLTVL.

This clone was detected only a few times. The chain links TRBV14 to TRBJ2-1; D possibly corresponds to TRBD1 (6 bases). V was pared by 4 bases and J by 3 bases, with 7 bases between. Germline V lookup: CDR1 SGHDN, CDR2 FVKESK. This CDR3 spans 13 amino acids. The CDR3 nucleotides read TGTGCCAGCAGCCCGGGACACTACAATGAGCAGTTCTTC. Its translation: CASSPGHYNEQFF. Complete variable domain (other parts from reference TRBV14 and TRBJ2-1): EAGVTQFPSHSVIEKGQTVTLRCDPISGHDNLYWYRRVMGKEIKFLLHFVKESKQDESGMPNNRFLAERTGGTYSTLKVQPAELEDSGVYFCASSPGHYNEQFFGPGTRLTVL.